The 26 T cell receptor beta chains reported below all come from one sample, sequenced in a study of blood T cell repertoires in COVID-19. Only in-frame clones appear in the TCRdb table, and some are missing; sequencing was by immunoSEQ multiplex PCR. The sample lists about 140,000 clones; roughly 80% were seen once. Sequenced sample: peripheral blood. Receptors were obtained from a woman in her fifties or sixties with active or convalescent COVID-19.

This chain links TRBV7-3 with TRBJ2-1; TRBD2 aligns across 9 bases. Trimming took 4 bases from V and 1 from J; bases not matched to a gene: 5. Germline lookup yields CDR1 SGHTA and CDR2 FQGTGA. CDR3 length: 16 amino acids. The DNA of the CDR3 is TGTGCCAGCAGCTCAGCTAGCGGGGCTTCCTACAATGAGCAGTTCTTC. This encodes CASSSASGASYNEQFF.

There are a few counts of this clone. The chain is built from TRBV27 and TRBJ1-2; 9 bases line up with TRBD1. Per the germline V gene, CDR1 is MNHEY and CDR2 is SMNVEV (reference sequence). J was trimmed by 1 base and V by 5 bases; bases with no gene match: 8. The CDR3 length is 16 residues. The CDR3 reads CASSPRGQGHNYGYTF. DNA of the CDR3: TGTGCCAGCAGTCCAAGGGGACAGGGCCATAACTATGGCTACACCTTC.

This clone appeared a few times. CDR3 sequence: CASSELGTSSYEQYF. DNA for the CDR3: TGTGCCAGCAGTGAACTGGGGACATCCTCCTACGAGCAGTACTTC. The chain joins TRBV2 to TRBJ2-7; D might be TRBD1 (6 bases). V was cut by 2 bases and J by 0 bases, with 11 bases left in between. The CDR3 has 15 residues. Germline assignment: CDR1 SNHLY and CDR2 FYNNEI.

The chain joins TRBV9 to TRBJ2-2; tentative D call: TRBD1 (6 bases). The germline V gene encodes CDR1 SGDLS and CDR2 YYNGEE. V was pared by 3 bases and J by 6 bases, with 15 bases between. This CDR3 comprises 15 residues. The CDR3 nucleotides are TGTGCCAGCAGCGAGGTGGCAGGGGCCGCCGGGGAGCTGTTTTTT. Residues: CASSEVAGAAGELFF. The variable domain in full, with the rest retrieved from reference TRBV9 and TRBJ2-2, is DSGVTQTPKHLITATGQRVTLRCSPRSGDLSVYWYQQSLDQGLQFLIQYYNGEERAKGNILERFSAQQFPDLHSELNLSSLELGDSALYFCASSEVAGAAGELFFGEGSRLTVL.

The chain has TRBV6-1 and TRBJ1-3; D perhaps matches TRBD1 (5 bases). CDR1 is MNHNS, CDR2 SASEGT, per germline. The CDR3 totals 16 residues. Trimming took 4 bases from V and 0 from J, leaving 13 bases between them. The CDR3 coding sequence is TGTGCCAGCAGTGCCCCCCAGGGCCCCTCTGGAAACACCATATATTTT. The encoded protein is CASSAPQGPSGNTIYF.

In DNA form, the CDR3 reads TGTGCCAGCAGCTTTGGGACTAGTGGTTTAGAAGATACGCAGTATTTT. Its protein product is CASSFGTSGLEDTQYF. J is TRBJ2-3 and V is TRBV11-2; TRBD2 agrees at 8 bases. Losses at the gene ends were 3 bases for V and 5 bases for J; bases not matched to a gene: 10. Germline-derived CDR1 and CDR2 are SGHAT and FQNNGV. There are 16 residues in the CDR3.

This chain links TRBV7-8 with TRBJ2-7, with 7 bases fitting TRBD1. V shed 5 bases, J shed 6 bases, and the junction held 10 bases outside the gene matches. The germline CDR1 and CDR2 sequences are SGHVS and FQNEAQ. The CDR3 sequence is 14 residues long. The CDR3 sequence is CASSAGTVSSEQYF. DNA for the CDR3: TGTGCCAGCAGCGCCGGGACAGTGAGCTCCGAGCAGTACTTC.

V gene TRBV6-5 combines with J gene TRBJ2-3; D might be TRBD1 (5 bases). V dropped 0 bases and J dropped 2 bases, with 12 bases sitting between them. The CDR3 length is 16 residues. Germline loops: CDR1 MNHEY, CDR2 SVGAGI. CDR3 bases: TGTGCCAGCAGTTACTCGACGACAGCCTACACAGATACGCAGTATTTT. Translated: CASSYSTTAYTDTQYF.

This chain connects TRBV5-1 to TRBJ1-2, with D possibly TRBD1 on 6 matching bases. The CDR3 contains 16 residues. Per germline, CDR1 SGHRS and CDR2 YFSETQ. V lost 0 bases and J lost 4, with 16 bases in between. CDR3 loop: CASSLGSGRGRYGYTF. In DNA form, the CDR3 reads TGCGCCAGCAGCTTGGGGTCGGGCAGGGGCCGCTATGGCTACACCTTC.

V and J are TRBV30 and TRBJ1-1, with TRBD1 identical over 8 bases. The CDR3 has 14 residues. J lost 3 bases, V lost 0 bases, and 3 bases had no gene match. Germline V gene lookup returns CDR1 GTSNPN and CDR2 SVGIG (reference sequence). The CDR3: CAWSVTGADTEAFF. The DNA of the CDR3 is TGTGCCTGGAGTGTGACAGGGGCGGACACTGAAGCTTTCTTT.

This rearrangement joins TRBV5-1 to TRBJ2-1, with 11 bases fitting TRBD2. Germline CDR1 is SGHRS and CDR2 is YFSETQ. This CDR3 is built from 17 residues. The junction had 13 bases not matched to a gene; V was cut back by 4 bases and J by 7 bases. CDR3 coding DNA: TGCGCCAGCAGCAGAAGGGAGCTAGCGGGGGGTTCGAATGAGCAGTTCTTC. Encoded protein: CASSRRELAGGSNEQFF.

The chain has TRBV4-3 and TRBJ2-1, with a possible D match to TRBD2 (6 bases). Trimming cost V 5 bases and J 10 bases, with 21 bases left between them. This CDR3 has 15 amino acids. The germline V gene has CDR1 LGHNA and CDR2 YSLEER. CDR3 coding DNA: TGCGCCAGCAGCGCAACCGGGAGTATAACCCCCGAGCAGTTCTTC. It yields the protein CASSATGSITPEQFF.

This chain connects TRBV27 to TRBJ2-1; D is unclear. The CDR3 spans 13 residues. V was clipped by 10 bases and J by 3 bases, with 13 bases between them. Germline CDR1 MNHEY, CDR2 SMNVEV (reference sequence). CDR3 loop: CATGRGFYNEQFF. The CDR3 DNA follows: TGTGCCACAGGCCGTGGGTTCTACAATGAGCAGTTCTTC.

The genes are TRBV7-8 and TRBJ1-3; D not certain. V gave up 4 bases and J gave up 4 bases, with 14 bases separating them. CDR1 SGHVS and CDR2 FQNEAQ come from the germline V gene. The CDR3 sequence is 15 residues long. The CDR3 DNA sequence: TGTGCCAGCAGCTCCAGTGAGGGCTCGGGAAACACCATATATTTT. Amino acids: CASSSSEGSGNTIYF.

The chain uses TRBV7-9 and TRBJ1-5; 7 positions agree with TRBD1. V trimming: 1 base; J trimming: 0 bases; junction bases outside the gene matches: 12. CDR1 and CDR2 from the germline V gene are SEHNR and FQNEAQ (reference sequence). The CDR3 has 19 amino acids. CDR3 sequence reads: CASSLGGTARSYSNQPQHF. In DNA, the CDR3 is TGTGCCAGCAGCTTAGGAGGGACAGCGCGATCATATAGCAATCAGCCCCAGCATTTT.

The chain links TRBV19 to TRBJ1-1; tentative D call: TRBD1 (6 bases). This CDR3 has 11 residues. Trimming shortened V by 7 bases and J by 9 bases, and 12 bases separated the two germline ends. The V gene's germline CDR1 is LNHDA and CDR2 SQIVND (reference sequence). The CDR3 DNA is TGTGCCAGTAAGGGCAGGGGAAAAGCTTTCTTT. The encoded protein is CASKGRGKAFF.

This clone has more than one count but fewer than ten. V usage is TRBV5-4 and J usage is TRBJ2-7, with TRBD2 matching over 7 bases. Unmatched junction bases numbered 4, after V lost 4 bases and J lost 3 bases. The CDR3 has 13 residues. Germline loops: CDR1 SGHNT, CDR2 YYREEE (reference sequence). CDR3 in amino acids: CASSAGTNYEQYF. The CDR3 DNA is TGTGCCAGCAGCGCCGGGACTAACTACGAGCAGTACTTC.

This chain connects TRBV2 to TRBJ2-1; D is perhaps TRBD2 (5 bases). V shed 7 bases and J shed 3 bases, with 13 bases lying between them. Germline V lookup: CDR1 SNHLY, CDR2 FYNNEI. The CDR3 is made up of 14 amino acids. Here the CDR3 DNA reads TGTGCCAGCAAAGGGCTAGCAATCTACAATGAGCAGTTCTTC. It encodes CASKGLAIYNEQFF.

The chain uses TRBV19 and TRBJ1-1, with TRBD1 matching 9 bases. Germline CDR1 reads LNHDA; CDR2 reads SQIVND (reference sequence). The V gene end was trimmed by 4 bases and the J gene end by 5 bases; junction bases not matched to a gene: 8. The CDR3 consists of 15 residues. The CDR3 spells CASSTRGQGLTEAFF. The DNA for the CDR3 is TGTGCCAGTAGTACGAGAGGACAGGGGTTAACTGAAGCTTTCTTT.

This chain links TRBV5-1 with TRBJ1-5, with 11 bases aligning to TRBD1. Looked up from germline, CDR1 is SGHRS and CDR2 is YFSETQ. J lost 6 bases, V lost 2 bases, and 1 base had no gene match. CDR3 length: 14 residues. The CDR3 DNA reads as TGCGCCAGCAGCTTAGGGACAGGGGGTCAGCCCCAGCATTTT. Protein product: CASSLGTGGQPQHF.

CDR3 protein: CASSLRANTGELFF. In nucleotides, the CDR3 is TGTGCCAGCAGCTTGAGGGCGAACACCGGGGAGCTGTTTTTT. The chain is built from TRBV7-7 and TRBJ2-2; TRBD2 is a possible D gene (5 bases). The length of the CDR3 is 14 residues. Germline V gene sequence: CDR1 SSHAT, CDR2 FNYEAQ (reference sequence). V was clipped by 3 bases and J by 0 bases, with 5 bases between them.

The genes are TRBV7-9 and TRBJ2-1, with 9 bases that match TRBD1. The CDR3 runs to 14 residues. Trimming cost V 5 bases and J 10 bases; bases outside gene matches: 9. CDR1 and CDR2 from the germline V gene are SEHNR and FQNEAQ (reference sequence). This chain's CDR3 is CASSVGGQGGEQFF. In nucleotides, the CDR3 is TGTGCCAGCAGCGTAGGGGGACAGGGTGGAGAGCAGTTCTTC.

V and J are TRBV18 and TRBJ1-6; D remains ambiguous. The germline V gene has CDR1 KGHSH and CDR2 LQKENI. The CDR3 runs to 15 residues. Deletions cut 3 bases from V and 0 bases from J, with 6 bases between. The CDR3 DNA sequence: TGTGCCAGCTCACCGGGCCGCTCCTATAATTCACCCCTCCACTTT. It encodes CASSPGRSYNSPLHF.

This chain connects TRBV7-2 to TRBJ2-5; maybe TRBD2 (6 bases). Germline CDR1 is SGHTA and CDR2 is FQGNSA. With 5 bases removed from V and 5 bases from J, the gap between germline ends came to 15 bases. CDR3 length: 14 residues. CDR3 in amino acids: CASSSAGRGETQYF. In nucleotides, the CDR3 is TGTGCCAGCAGCAGCGCGGGCCGGGGGGAGACCCAGTACTTC.

This chain uses TRBV4-2 with TRBJ2-6; TRBD1 aligns across 11 bases. The CDR3 runs 20 residues. Germline CDR1 and CDR2: LGHNA and YNFKEQ. The V gene end was trimmed by 3 bases and the J gene end by 0 bases; junction bases not matched to a gene: 10. CDR3: CASSHGLSGQGGSGANVLTF. The DNA for the CDR3 is TGTGCCAGCAGCCATGGACTATCGGGACAGGGGGGCTCTGGGGCCAACGTCCTGACTTTC.

This clone has just one count. The rearrangement uses TRBV6-5 and TRBJ1-3; TRBD1 is a possible D gene (6 bases). Trimming took 5 bases from V and 2 from J, leaving 10 bases between them. The CDR3 loop spans 14 amino acids. The germline V gene has CDR1 MNHEY and CDR2 SVGAGI. CDR3 sequence (DNA): TGTGCCAGCAGTCCCCGGACAGCTGGAAACACCATATATTTT. Translated, it gives CASSPRTAGNTIYF.